The present T cell receptor beta chain was sequenced within a study of technical replicates of blood from a handful of donors. Method: immunoSEQ multiplex PCR; TCRdb's copy keeps in-frame clones and lacks some. The data hold 65,000 to 80,000 clones, with 85% to 95% observed a single time. This CDR3 comprises 17 residues. Germline CDR1 MGHRA, CDR2 YSYEKL. V lost 0 bases and J lost 3, with 14 bases in between. The chain employs TRBV4-1 and TRBJ1-4; D not certain. The sequenced sample was T cells isolated from PBMCs. This TCR was sampled from a human donor in good health. The CDR3: CASSQDPRWEANEKLFF. The CDR3 DNA reads as TGCGCCAGCAGCCAAGATCCTCGGTGGGAGGCTAATGAAAAACTGTTTTTT.